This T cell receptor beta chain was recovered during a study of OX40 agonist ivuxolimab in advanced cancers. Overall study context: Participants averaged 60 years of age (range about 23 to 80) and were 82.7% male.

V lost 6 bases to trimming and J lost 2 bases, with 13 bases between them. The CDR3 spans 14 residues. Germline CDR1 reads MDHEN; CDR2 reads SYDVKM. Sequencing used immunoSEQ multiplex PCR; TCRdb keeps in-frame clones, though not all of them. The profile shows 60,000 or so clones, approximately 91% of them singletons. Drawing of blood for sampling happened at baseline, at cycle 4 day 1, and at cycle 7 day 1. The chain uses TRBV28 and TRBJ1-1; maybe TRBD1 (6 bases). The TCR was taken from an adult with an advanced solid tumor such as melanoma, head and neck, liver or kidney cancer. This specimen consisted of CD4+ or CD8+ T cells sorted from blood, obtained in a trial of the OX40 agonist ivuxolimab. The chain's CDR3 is CASSPWTDNTEAFF. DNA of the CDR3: TGTGCCAGCAGCCCATGGACAGATAACACTGAAGCTTTCTTT.